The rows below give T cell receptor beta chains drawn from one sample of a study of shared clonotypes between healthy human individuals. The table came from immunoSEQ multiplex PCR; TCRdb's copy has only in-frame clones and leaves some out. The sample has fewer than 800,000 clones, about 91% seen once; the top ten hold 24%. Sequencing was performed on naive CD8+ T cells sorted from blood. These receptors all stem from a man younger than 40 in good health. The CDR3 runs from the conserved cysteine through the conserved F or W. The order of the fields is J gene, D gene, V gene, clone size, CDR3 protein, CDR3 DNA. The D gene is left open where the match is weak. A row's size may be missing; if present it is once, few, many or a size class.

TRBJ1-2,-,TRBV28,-,CASNTGRHYQANYGYTF,TGTGCCAGCAACACAGGACGGCACTATCAAGCTAACTATGGCTACACCTTC
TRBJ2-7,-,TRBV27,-,CASSLRRPYEQYF,TGTGCCAGCAGCCTGCGGCGGCCCTACGAGCAGTACTTC
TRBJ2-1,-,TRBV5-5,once,CASSLGGTSYNEQFF,TGTGCCAGCAGCTTGGGCGGGACCTCCTACAATGAGCAGTTCTTC
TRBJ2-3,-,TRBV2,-,CASSSGEGDTQYF,TGTGCCAGCAGTAGCGGAGAGGGAGATACGCAGTATTTT
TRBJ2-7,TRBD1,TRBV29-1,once,CSVVGTGLSYEQYF,TGCAGCGTTGTAGGGACAGGGCTCTCCTACGAGCAGTACTTC
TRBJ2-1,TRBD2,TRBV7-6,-,CASSLGGLARNEQFF,TGTGCCAGCAGCTTAGGGGGACTAGCGCGGAATGAGCAGTTCTTC
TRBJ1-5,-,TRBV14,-,CASTTPGGIISNQPQHF,TGTGCCAGCACTACCCCGGGGGGGATTATTAGCAATCAGCCCCAGCATTTT
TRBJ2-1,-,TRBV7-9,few,CASTQGGSYNEQFF,TGTGCCAGCACGCAAGGGGGCTCCTACAATGAGCAGTTCTTC
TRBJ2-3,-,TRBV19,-,CASSMVETGGTDTQYF,TGTGCCAGTAGTATGGTTGAGACGGGAGGCACAGATACGCAGTATTTT
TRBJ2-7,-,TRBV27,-,CASRSRQVRSYEQYF,TGTGCCAGCAGATCAAGACAGGTGCGATCCTACGAGCAGTACTTC
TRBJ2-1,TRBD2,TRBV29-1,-,CSVEGLTSGSNEQFF,TGCAGCGTTGAGGGTTTGACTAGCGGCTCCAATGAGCAGTTCTTC
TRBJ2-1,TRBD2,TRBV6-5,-,CASSYSGRAENEQFF,TGTGCCAGCAGTTACAGCGGGAGGGCCGAAAATGAGCAGTTCTTC
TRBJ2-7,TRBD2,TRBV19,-,CASSERTSSYEQYF,TGTGCCAGTAGTGAGCGGACTAGCAGCTACGAGCAGTACTTC
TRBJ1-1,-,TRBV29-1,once,CSVEGEGSAFF,TGCAGCGTTGAAGGCGAAGGGAGTGCTTTCTTT
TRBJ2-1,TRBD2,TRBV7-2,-,CASSGGLAGGYNEQFF,TGTGCCAGCAGCGGGGGGCTAGCGGGAGGGTACAATGAGCAGTTCTTC
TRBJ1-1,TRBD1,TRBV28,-,CASSTGVEAFF,TGTGCCAGCAGTACAGGGGTCGAAGCTTTCTTT
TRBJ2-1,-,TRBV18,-,CASSPRGPLYNEQFF,TGTGCCAGCTCACCAAGAGGCCCCCTTTACAATGAGCAGTTCTTC
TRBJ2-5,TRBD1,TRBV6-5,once,CARVTGEETQYF,TGTGCCAGAGTAACAGGGGAAGAGACCCAGTACTTC
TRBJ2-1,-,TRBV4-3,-,CASSQGTWNEQFF,TGCGCCAGCAGCCAAGGTACTTGGAATGAGCAGTTCTTC
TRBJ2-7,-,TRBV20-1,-,CSAKDQEVYF,TGCAGTGCGAAAGACCAAGAGGTTTACTTC
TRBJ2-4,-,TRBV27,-,CASRQGSIQYF,TGTGCCAGCAGACAGGGTAGCATTCAGTACTTC
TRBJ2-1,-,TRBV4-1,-,CASSQGVLAYNEQFF,TGCGCCAGCAGCCAAGGTGTCCTTGCCTACAATGAGCAGTTCTTC
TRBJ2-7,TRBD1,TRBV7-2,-,CASSPPHRGLYEQYF,TGTGCCAGCAGCCCACCTCACAGGGGGCTCTACGAGCAGTACTTC
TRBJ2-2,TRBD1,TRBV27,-,CASSLIATGGSGELFF,TGTGCCAGCAGTTTAATTGCGACAGGGGGGTCCGGGGAGCTGTTTTTT
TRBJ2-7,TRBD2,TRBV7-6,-,CASSPGLVRTYEQYF,TGTGCCAGCAGTCCAGGACTAGTCCGGACCTACGAGCAGTACTTC
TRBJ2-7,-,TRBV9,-,CASSVNSYSYEQYF,TGTGCCAGCAGCGTAAATTCTTACTCCTACGAGCAGTACTTC
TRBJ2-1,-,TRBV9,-,CASSVTEEQFF,TGTGCCAGCAGCGTAACCGAGGAGCAGTTCTTC
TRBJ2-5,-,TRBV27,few,CASSLLGEGETQYF,TGTGCCAGCAGTTTATTAGGGGAAGGAGAGACCCAGTACTTC
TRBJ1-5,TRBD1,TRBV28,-,CASSSDREWQPQHF,TGTGCCAGCAGTTCCGACAGGGAGTGGCAGCCCCAGCATTTT
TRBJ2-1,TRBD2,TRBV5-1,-,CASSFFGAGGPGEYEQFF,TGCGCCAGCAGCTTTTTTGGAGCGGGAGGGCCGGGTGAATATGAGCAGTTCTTC
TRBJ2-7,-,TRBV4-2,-,CASSQEHHSYEQYF,TGTGCCAGCAGCCAAGAACACCACTCCTACGAGCAGTACTTC
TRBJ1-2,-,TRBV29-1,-,CSVEQNYGYTF,TGCAGCGTTGAACAGAACTATGGCTACACCTTC
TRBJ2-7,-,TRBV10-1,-,CASSGGISYEQYF,TGCGCCAGCAGTGGTGGGATCTCCTACGAGCAGTACTTC
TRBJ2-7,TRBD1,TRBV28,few,CASRSGTAYEQYF,TGTGCCAGCAGGTCCGGGACAGCATACGAGCAGTACTTC
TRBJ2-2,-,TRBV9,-,CASSVGGGTGELFF,TGTGCCAGCAGCGTAGGGGGTGGAACCGGGGAGCTGTTTTTT
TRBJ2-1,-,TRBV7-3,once,CASSLTSVYEQFF,TGTGCCAGCAGCTTAACCAGCGTTTATGAGCAGTTCTTC
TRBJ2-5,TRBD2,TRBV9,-,CASSDSPGAGGWETQYF,TGTGCCAGCAGCGACTCCCCAGGGGCGGGAGGATGGGAGACCCAGTACTTC
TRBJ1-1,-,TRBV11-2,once,CASSLDVLENTEAFF,TGTGCCAGCAGCTTAGATGTTTTAGAGAACACTGAAGCTTTCTTT
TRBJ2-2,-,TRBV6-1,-,CASRAPQDGELFF,TGTGCCAGCAGGGCCCCCCAGGACGGGGAGCTGTTTTTT
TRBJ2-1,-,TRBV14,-,CASSQVNQYNEQFF,TGTGCCAGCAGCCAAGTGAACCAGTACAATGAGCAGTTCTTC
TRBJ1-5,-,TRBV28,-,CASSSGDSNQPQHF,TGTGCCAGCAGTTCGGGGGATAGCAATCAGCCCCAGCATTTT
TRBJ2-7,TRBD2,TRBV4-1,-,CASSQEGTIYEQYF,TGCGCCAGCAGCCAGGAAGGGACTATCTACGAGCAGTACTTC
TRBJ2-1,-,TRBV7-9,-,CASSLGFGAGYNEQFF,TGTGCCAGCAGCTTAGGATTTGGGGCGGGCTACAATGAGCAGTTCTTC
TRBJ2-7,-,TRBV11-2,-,CASSFYLGLEQYF,TGTGCCAGCAGCTTCTACCTCGGGCTCGAGCAGTACTTC
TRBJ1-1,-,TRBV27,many,CASSLFRVGEGTEAFF,TGTGCCAGCAGTTTATTTAGGGTTGGGGAGGGCACTGAAGCTTTCTTT
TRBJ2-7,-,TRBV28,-,CASSFFAYEQYF,TGTGCCAGCAGTTTCTTTGCCTACGAGCAGTACTTC
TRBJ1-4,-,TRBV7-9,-,CASSFPGSEKLFF,TGTGCCAGCAGCTTTCCGGGGAGTGAAAAACTGTTTTTT
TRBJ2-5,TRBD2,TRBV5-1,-,CASSLAGGRETQYF,TGCGCCAGCAGCTTGGCGGGGGGTCGGGAGACCCAGTACTTC
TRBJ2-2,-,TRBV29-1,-,CGFQGGLNGELFF,TGCGGATTTCAAGGCGGTCTGAACGGGGAGCTGTTTTTT
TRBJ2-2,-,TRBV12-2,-,CASRLARTSGSRLGELFF,TGTGCAAGTCGCTTAGCTAGGACTAGCGGGAGCCGCCTCGGGGAGCTGTTTTTT
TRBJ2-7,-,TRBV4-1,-,CASSQRFSYEQYF,TGCGCCAGCAGCCAAAGGTTTTCCTACGAGCAGTACTTC
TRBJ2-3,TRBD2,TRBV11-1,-,CASSSSGARRTDTQYF,TGTGCCAGCAGCTCCAGCGGGGCCCGGAGAACAGATACGCAGTATTTT
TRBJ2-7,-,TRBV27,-,CASSFGQTYEQYF,TGTGCCAGCAGTTTTGGACAGACCTACGAGCAGTACTTC